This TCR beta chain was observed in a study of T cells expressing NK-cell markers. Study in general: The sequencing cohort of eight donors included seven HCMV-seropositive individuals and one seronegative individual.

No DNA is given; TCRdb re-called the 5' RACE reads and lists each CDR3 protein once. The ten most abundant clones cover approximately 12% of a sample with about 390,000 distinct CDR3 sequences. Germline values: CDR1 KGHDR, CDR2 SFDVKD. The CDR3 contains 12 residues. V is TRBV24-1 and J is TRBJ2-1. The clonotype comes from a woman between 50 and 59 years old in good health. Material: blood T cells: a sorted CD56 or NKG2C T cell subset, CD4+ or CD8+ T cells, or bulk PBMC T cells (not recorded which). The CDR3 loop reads CATSDRVDEQFF.